These 13 T cell receptor beta chains originate from one sample sequenced in a study of early T cells in non-severe SARS-CoV-2 infection. Via MiXCR, TCRdb re-called the 5' RACE reads, giving one row per CDR3 protein. The sample lists some 58,000 distinct CDR3 sequences, 13% occurring once. The sequenced material came from whole blood. Every receptor here comes from an adult who was a healthcare worker with PCR-confirmed SARS-CoV-2 infection or an uninfected control (not recorded which).

This chain connects TRBV20-1 to TRBJ2-3; 7 bases are shared with TRBD2. There are 15 residues in the CDR3. The trim removed 3 bases at V and 2 bases at J, leaving 8 bases unmatched. The germline V gene has CDR1 DFQATT and CDR2 SNEGSKA (reference sequence). CDR3 loop: CSASFRGDFTDTQYF. CDR3 nucleotides: TGCAGTGCTAGTTTTCGGGGGGATTTCACAGATACGCAGTATTTT.

This clonotype has a count of ten or more. This sequence joins TRBV11-2 and TRBJ2-7; 7 nucleotides match TRBD1. CDR1 is SGHAT and CDR2 is FQNNGV in the germline V gene. With 5 bases clipped from V and 6 bases from J, the junction kept 4 bases outside the gene matches. The CDR3 has 12 residues. The CDR3 protein is CASSQDRVEQYF. Here the CDR3 DNA reads TGTGCCAGCAGCCAAGACAGGGTCGAGCAGTACTTC.

At least ten counts were recorded for this clonotype. The rearrangement links TRBV7-9 to TRBJ2-5; 9 bases are a match to TRBD2. The germline V gene encodes CDR1 SEHNR and CDR2 FQNEAQ (reference sequence). The CDR3 consists of 15 residues. The junction had 7 bases not matched to a gene; V was cut back by 3 bases and J by 5 bases. The CDR3 spells CASSLAGTSWETQYF. For the CDR3, the DNA is TGTGCCAGCAGCTTGGCCGGGACTAGCTGGGAGACCCAGTACTTC.

The chain links TRBV7-9 to TRBJ1-4; 9 bases line up with TRBD1. The germline V gene has CDR1 SEHNR and CDR2 FQNEAQ (reference sequence). Trimming took 5 bases from V and 10 from J; bases not matched to a gene: 11. The CDR3 totals 15 residues. This chain's CDR3 is CASSAGQGSRGKLFF. CDR3 DNA sequence: TGTGCCAGCAGCGCCGGACAGGGGTCTAGGGGAAAACTGTTTTTT. Full variable domain (missing parts from reference TRBV7-9 and TRBJ1-4): DTGVSQNPRHKITKRGQNVTFRCDPISEHNRLYWYRQTLGQGPEFLTYFQNEAQLEKSRLLSDRFSAERPKGSFSTLEIQRTEQGDSAMYLCASSAGQGSRGKLFFGSGTQLSVL.

This clonotype came up many times. J is TRBJ1-6 and V is TRBV18; D remains unclear. Per germline, CDR1 KGHSH and CDR2 LQKENI. CDR3 length: 14 amino acids. V was cut by 5 bases and J by 0 bases, with 5 bases left in between. Written as DNA, the CDR3 is TGTGCCAGCTCAATCAACTCCTATAATTCACCCCTCCACTTT. It yields the protein CASSINSYNSPLHF. Based on the CDR3 plus reference TRBV18 and TRBJ1-6, the full variable domain is NAGVMQNPRHLVRRRGQEARLRCSPMKGHSHVYWYRQLPEEGLKFMVYLQKENIIDESGMPKERFSAEFPKEGPSILRIQQVVRGDSAAYFCASSINSYNSPLHFGNGTRLTVT.

This clonotype was recorded at least ten times. The chain combines TRBV20-1 with TRBJ2-7; tentative D call: TRBD2 (6 bases). This CDR3 spans 12 amino acids. Deletions cut 3 bases from V and 2 bases from J, with 8 bases between. Per the germline V gene, CDR1 is DFQATT and CDR2 is SNEGSKA (reference sequence). For the CDR3, the DNA is TGCAGTGCTAGTTGGGGGGCCTACGAGCAGTACTTC. Protein: CSASWGAYEQYF.

The chain couples TRBV5-6 to TRBJ2-1, with 8 bases identical to TRBD1. Looked up from germline, CDR1 is SGHDT and CDR2 is YYEEEE. V trimming: 5 bases; J trimming: 7 bases; junction bases outside the gene matches: 5. This CDR3 has 13 residues. CDR3 protein: CASSRTGSNEQFF. The CDR3 DNA reads TGTGCCAGCAGTCGGACAGGGTCAAATGAGCAGTTCTTC.

This chain joins TRBV4-3 and TRBJ2-5; TRBD2 matches 12 bases. Germline-derived CDR1 and CDR2 are LGHNA and YSLEER. J gave up 10 bases and V 0 bases, and 18 bases lay outside the gene matches. This CDR3 is 19 amino acids long. The CDR3 loop is CASSQDASGGAFSVEVQYF. In DNA form, the CDR3 reads TGCGCCAGCAGCCAAGATGCTAGCGGGGGGGCGTTCTCTGTGGAGGTCCAGTACTTC.

This clonotype was recorded at least ten times. The chain employs TRBV12-3 or TRBV12-4 and TRBJ2-3, with 7 positions matching TRBD2. The V segment lost 1 base and the J segment 2 bases; nucleotides outside the gene matches: 6. CDR3 size: 16 residues. The CDR3 region is CASSLEWGGFTDTQYF. CDR3 in DNA: TGTGCCAGCAGTTTAGAGTGGGGGGGTTTCACAGATACGCAGTATTTT.

This rearrangement joins TRBV20-1 to TRBJ2-7; D gene uncertain. The CDR3 is 15 amino acids. The V end lost 0 bases, the J end lost 4 bases, and 16 bases lay between the germline ends. Per the germline V gene, CDR1 is DFQATT and CDR2 is SNEGSKA (reference sequence). The CDR3 spells CSARDWQAQPYEQYF. The DNA of the CDR3 is TGCAGTGCTAGAGATTGGCAGGCCCAGCCGTACGAGCAGTACTTC.

This clonotype turned up a few times. This chain joins TRBV5-1 and TRBJ2-1, with no clear D. The germline V gene has CDR1 SGHRS and CDR2 YFSETQ. The V gene lost 4 bases and the J gene lost 8 bases, with 13 bases spanning the gap. The CDR3 is 13 residues long. CDR3 bases: TGCGCCAGCAGCCTGCAGATTAGCTATGAGCAGTTCTTC. It is translated as CASSLQISYEQFF.

This clonotype occurred a few times. The V and J genes are TRBV30 and TRBJ1-4; 8 positions match TRBD1. This CDR3 is built from 14 residues. J was trimmed by 8 bases and V by 3 bases; bases with no gene match: 8. Germline lookup yields CDR1 GTSNPN and CDR2 SVGIG (reference sequence). Here the CDR3 DNA reads TGTGCCTGGAGCCCTCGCCGACAGGGGGAAAAACTGTTTTTT. Encoded protein: CAWSPRRQGEKLFF.

This clonotype was detected ten times or more. The V and J genes are TRBV6-2 or TRBV6-3 and TRBJ1-2; 7 positions match TRBD1. CDR3 size: 17 residues. Germline CDR1 MNHEY, CDR2 SVGEGT. Trimming took 5 bases from V and 5 from J; bases not matched to a gene: 17. CDR3 loop: CASSLGGSGQRVYGYTF. In DNA form, the CDR3 reads TGTGCCAGCAGTCTTGGAGGATCGGGACAGCGGGTTTATGGCTACACCTTC.